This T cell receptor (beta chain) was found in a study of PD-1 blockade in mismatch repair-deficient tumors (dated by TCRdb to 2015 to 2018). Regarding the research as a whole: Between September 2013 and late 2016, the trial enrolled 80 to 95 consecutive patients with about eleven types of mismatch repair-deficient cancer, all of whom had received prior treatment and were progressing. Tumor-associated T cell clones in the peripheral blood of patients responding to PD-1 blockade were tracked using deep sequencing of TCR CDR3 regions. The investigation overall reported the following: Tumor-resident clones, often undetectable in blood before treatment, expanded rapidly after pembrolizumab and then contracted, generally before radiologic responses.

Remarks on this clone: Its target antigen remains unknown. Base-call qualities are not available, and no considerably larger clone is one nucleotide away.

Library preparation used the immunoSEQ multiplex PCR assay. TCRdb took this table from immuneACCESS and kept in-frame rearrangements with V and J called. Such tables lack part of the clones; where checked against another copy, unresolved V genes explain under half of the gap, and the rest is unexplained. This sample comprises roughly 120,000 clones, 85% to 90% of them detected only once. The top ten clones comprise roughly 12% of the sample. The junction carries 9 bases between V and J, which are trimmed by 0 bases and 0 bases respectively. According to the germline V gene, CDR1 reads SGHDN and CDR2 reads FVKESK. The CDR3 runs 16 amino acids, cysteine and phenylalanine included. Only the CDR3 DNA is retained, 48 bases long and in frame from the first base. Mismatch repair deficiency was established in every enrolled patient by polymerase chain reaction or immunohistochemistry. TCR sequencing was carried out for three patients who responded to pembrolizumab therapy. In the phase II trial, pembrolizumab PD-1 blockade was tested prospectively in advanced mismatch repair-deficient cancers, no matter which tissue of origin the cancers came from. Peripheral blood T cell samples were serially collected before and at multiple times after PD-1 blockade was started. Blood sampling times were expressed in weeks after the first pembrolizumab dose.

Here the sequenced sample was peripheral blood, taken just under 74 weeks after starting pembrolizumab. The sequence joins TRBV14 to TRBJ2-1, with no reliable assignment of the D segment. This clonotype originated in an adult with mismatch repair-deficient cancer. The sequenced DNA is TGTGCCAGCAGCCAAGATCGGTTCAGCTCCTACAATGAGCAGTTCTTC. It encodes CASSQDRFSSYNEQFF.